These 24 T cell receptor beta chains were sequenced from one sample in a study of cytomegalovirus exposure and HLA in healthy donors. TCRdb's copy holds only in-frame clones and misses some; the assay was immunoSEQ multiplex PCR. The data show about 63,000 clones, around 92% seen once. The sequenced material came from PBMCs. The origin of the receptors is a woman aged 18-29 years in good health and CMV-seronegative.

The chain carries TRBV7-9 and TRBJ2-7; TRBD1 is a possible D gene (6 bases). Germline V lookup: CDR1 SEHNR, CDR2 FQNEAQ (reference sequence). The CDR3 is 14 amino acids. Trimming took 3 bases from V and 0 from J, leaving 9 bases between them. CDR3: CASSFDRSSYEQYF. The CDR3 DNA reads as TGTGCCAGCAGCTTTGACAGGAGCTCCTACGAGCAGTACTTC.

This clone came up once. CDR3 bases: TGTGCCAGCAGTTTAACGGGCGGGAGAGCGAGGTCCTACGAGCAGTACTTC. It specifies CASSLTGGRARSYEQYF. J is TRBJ2-7 and V is TRBV27; 7 bases line up with TRBD2. CDR3 length: 17 amino acids. Unmatched junction bases numbered 11, after V lost 2 bases and J lost 1 base. Germline-derived CDR1 and CDR2 are MNHEY and SMNVEV (reference sequence).

This chain uses TRBV11-2 with TRBJ2-7, with D perhaps TRBD2 (6 bases). The CDR3 is 16 residues long. V dropped 1 base and J dropped 2 bases, with 15 bases sitting between them. Germline V lookup: CDR1 SGHAT, CDR2 FQNNGV. This chain's CDR3 is CASSLASGTATYEQYF. The CDR3 nucleotides are TGTGCCAGCAGCTTAGCCTCCGGGACTGCGACCTACGAGCAGTACTTC. The whole variable domain, remainder taken from reference TRBV11-2 and TRBJ2-7, is EAGVAQSPRYKIIEKRQSVAFWCNPISGHATLYWYQQILGQGPKLLIQFQNNGVVDDSQLPKDRFSAERLKGVDSTLKIQPAKLEDSAVYLCASSLASGTATYEQYFGPGTRLTVT.

This rearrangement joins TRBV29-1 to TRBJ1-1; D perhaps matches TRBD1 (5 bases). There are 14 residues in the CDR3. The V and J ends lost 1 base and 4 bases respectively, with 13 bases between them. Per germline, CDR1 SQVTM and CDR2 ANQGSEA. The CDR3 DNA reads TGCAGCGTTGAAGGTCAGGGAGGACGCACTGAAGCTTTCTTT. Its translation is CSVEGQGGRTEAFF. Full variable domain (outside the CDR3, taken from reference TRBV29-1 and TRBJ1-1): SAVISQKPSRDICQRGTSLTIQCQVDSQVTMMFWYRQQPGQSLTLIATANQGSEATYESGFVIDKFPISRPNLTFSTLTVSNMSPEDSSIYLCSVEGQGGRTEAFFGQGTRLTVV.

This rearrangement joins TRBV28 to TRBJ1-4; 7 bases map to TRBD1. This CDR3 is 14 amino acids long. Germline V lookup: CDR1 MDHEN, CDR2 SYDVKM. V trimming: 6 bases; J trimming: 8 bases; junction bases outside the gene matches: 9. The CDR3 here is CASSPGQAAEKLFF. DNA of the CDR3: TGTGCCAGCAGCCCTGGACAGGCGGCCGAAAAACTGTTTTTT.

On this clone itself: Germline is not matched at one junction end, which may reflect a read error. The rearrangement links TRBV6-5 to TRBJ2-2; D unclear. There are 15 residues in the CDR3. From germline, CDR1 is MNHEY and CDR2 SVGAGI. CDR3 residues: CASSDSRQNTGELFF. CDR3 coding DNA: TGTGCCAGCAGTGACTCGAGACAGAACACCGGGGAGCTGTTTTTT.

The chain is built from TRBV11-2 and TRBJ1-1; no definite D call. The CDR3 loop spans 13 amino acids. The V and J ends lost 0 bases and 4 bases respectively, with 6 bases between them. The germline V gene encodes CDR1 SGHAT and CDR2 FQNNGV. CDR3 region: CASSLERATEAFF. CDR3 in DNA: TGTGCCAGCAGCTTAGAGCGGGCCACTGAAGCTTTCTTT.

CDR3 DNA sequence: TGTGCCAGCAGCTCAGACCCGGCGGGGGGGGGTAATTTCGATACGCAGTATTTT. This encodes CASSSDPAGGGNFDTQYF. The rearrangement joins TRBV7-6 to TRBJ2-3, with 9 bases identical to TRBD2. CDR1 is SGHVS, CDR2 FNYEAQ, per germline. Germline trimming cut 4 bases from V and 6 bases from J; bases unmatched to any gene: 17. The CDR3 covers 18 residues.

The chain recombines TRBV18 with TRBJ1-1, with 9 bases identical to TRBD1. CDR1 KGHSH and CDR2 LQKENI come from the germline V gene. V shed 5 bases and J 4 bases; nucleotides not matched to a gene: 8. The CDR3 consists of 15 residues. This CDR3 reads CASSSLTGGGTEAFF. The CDR3 DNA follows: TGTGCCAGCTCATCACTGACAGGGGGTGGCACTGAAGCTTTCTTT.

The chain has TRBV6-1 and TRBJ2-1; the match to TRBD2 covers 9 bases. V was clipped by 4 bases and J by 7 bases; unmatched bases: 5. This CDR3 is 14 amino acids long. Per the germline V gene, CDR1 is MNHNS and CDR2 is SASEGT. In DNA, the CDR3 is TGTGCCAGCAGTGGCGGCGGGGGGGCGAATGAGCAGTTCTTC. Translated, it gives CASSGGGGANEQFF.

The CDR3 region has the DNA TGTGCCAGCAGCTTCAGGGGTCAAGAGACCCAGTACTTC. This sequence encodes CASSFRGQETQYF. The chain combines TRBV7-9 with TRBJ2-5; possibly TRBD1 for D (6 bases). CDR1 and CDR2 from the germline V gene are SEHNR and FQNEAQ (reference sequence). V was clipped by 3 bases and J by 2 bases, with 7 bases between them. The CDR3 is made up of 13 amino acids.

The rearrangement links TRBV5-1 to TRBJ2-5; weak D call: TRBD2 (6 bases). The CDR3 runs 16 residues. CDR1 and CDR2 (germline): SGHRS, YFSETQ. Trimming pared 2 bases from V and 0 bases from J, leaving 14 bases between. CDR3 DNA sequence: TGCGCCAGCAGCTTCTCGGGCGGAGGGTACCAAGAGACCCAGTACTTC. Its protein product is CASSFSGGGYQETQYF.

This chain joins TRBV6-1 and TRBJ2-1; the D is unclear. V was shortened by 6 bases and J by 2 bases, with 8 bases between the two germline ends. The germline V gene has CDR1 MNHNS and CDR2 SASEGT. The CDR3 extends over 13 amino acids. The CDR3 protein is CASRETTYNEQFF. DNA for the CDR3: TGTGCCAGCAGGGAAACTACCTACAATGAGCAGTTCTTC.

The gene calls are TRBV5-1 and TRBJ1-6; TRBD1 matches at 7 bases. This CDR3 has 14 residues. Germline-derived CDR1 and CDR2 are SGHRS and YFSETQ. Germline trimming cut 4 bases from V and 8 bases from J; bases unmatched to any gene: 6. CDR3 in DNA: TGCGCCAGCAGCCGGGACAGAGATTATTCACCCCTCCACTTT. This gives the protein CASSRDRDYSPLHF.

This sequence joins TRBV11-3 and TRBJ2-3; no firm D call. The CDR3 sequence is 14 residues long. The V and J ends lost 1 base and 4 bases respectively, with 9 bases between them. In germline, CDR1 is SGHNT, CDR2 YENEEA. The CDR3 DNA is TGTGCCAGCAGCTTAGGTCCTAATTCAGATACGCAGTATTTT. Its translation is CASSLGPNSDTQYF.

The rearrangement links TRBV28 to TRBJ2-7; 11 bases match TRBD2. The CDR3 spans 15 residues. The V segment lost 7 bases and the J segment 3 bases; nucleotides outside the gene matches: 8. Germline assignment: CDR1 MDHEN and CDR2 SYDVKM. The DNA of the CDR3 is TGTGCCAGCACCCCCCTTGGGACTAGCGGCTACGAGCAGTACTTC. Translation: CASTPLGTSGYEQYF.

This clone appeared a few times. This chain connects TRBV7-8 to TRBJ2-1, with unresolved D. Germline V gives CDR1 SGHVS, CDR2 FQNEAQ. Trimming removed 3 bases from V and 5 bases from J, with 2 bases in between. This CDR3 contains 11 residues. In nucleotides, the CDR3 is TGTGCCAGCAGCTTTAACAATGAGCAGTTCTTC. Residues: CASSFNNEQFF.

The CDR3 sequence is CASRNERVTDTQYF. Here the CDR3 DNA reads TGTGCCAGCAGAAACGAGCGGGTTACAGATACGCAGTATTTT. The chain carries TRBV5-4 and TRBJ2-3; tentative D call: TRBD2 (6 bases). Trimming cost V 5 bases and J 3 bases, with 13 bases left between them. The CDR3 runs to 14 residues. The V gene's germline CDR1 is SGHNT and CDR2 YYREEE (reference sequence).

The rearrangement uses TRBV30 and TRBJ2-7; the D is unclear. The CDR3 sequence is 14 residues long. Germline CDR1 and CDR2: GTSNPN and SVGIG (reference sequence). The V end lost 0 bases, the J end lost 3 bases, and 12 bases lay between the germline ends. This CDR3 reads CAWSVVFPSYEQYF. CDR3 DNA sequence: TGTGCCTGGAGTGTAGTTTTTCCGAGCTACGAGCAGTACTTC.

J is TRBJ1-1 and V is TRBV13; TRBD1 aligns across 8 bases. This CDR3 contains 15 residues. CDR1 is PRHDT, CDR2 FYEKMQ, per germline (reference sequence). Trimming removed 3 bases from V and 1 base from J; junction bases left unmatched: 4. CDR3 amino acids: CASSFGDRRNTEAFF. The CDR3 region has the DNA TGTGCCAGCAGCTTCGGGGACAGGAGGAACACTGAAGCTTTCTTT.

The rearrangement joins TRBV28 to TRBJ2-3; D might be TRBD2 (5 bases). Per the germline V gene, CDR1 is MDHEN and CDR2 is SYDVKM. The CDR3 totals 12 residues. V was shortened by 4 bases and J by 10 bases, with 12 bases between the two germline ends. CDR3 amino acids: CASSSAGSPQYF. In nucleotides, the CDR3 is TGTGCCAGCAGTTCAGCTGGGAGTCCGCAGTATTTT.

The CDR3 sequence is CASSRDASSTDTQYF. In DNA, the CDR3 is TGTGCCAGCAGCCGGGATGCCAGCAGCACAGATACGCAGTATTTT. This chain joins TRBV7-2 and TRBJ2-3, with a weak D call TRBD2 (5 bases). CDR3 size: 15 residues. Germline V gene data show CDR1 as SGHTA and CDR2 as FQGNSA. Trimming removed 5 bases from V and 0 bases from J, with 12 bases in between.

This clone was detected only once. The chain is built from TRBV9 and TRBJ2-1; 8 nucleotides match TRBD1. The V gene's germline CDR1 is SGDLS and CDR2 YYNGEE. Trimming at V came to 0 bases and at J to 7 bases, leaving 6 bases not matched to a gene. The CDR3 is 15 residues long. CDR3 sequence reads: CASSVGAGGMNEQFF. The CDR3 region has the DNA TGTGCCAGCAGCGTAGGGGCAGGGGGCATGAATGAGCAGTTCTTC.

A few counts support this clone. The chain links TRBV27 to TRBJ2-7; D is ambiguous. The CDR3 is 13 residues long. Trimming took 3 bases from V and 5 from J, leaving 11 bases between them. Germline V lookup: CDR1 MNHEY, CDR2 SMNVEV (reference sequence). CDR3 sequence reads: CASSLGPRNEQYF. The CDR3 nucleotides are TGTGCCAGCAGTTTGGGTCCGAGGAACGAGCAGTACTTC.